This T cell receptor (beta chain) is drawn from a study of T-cell memory formation after mild COVID-19. Study-level information: For the most part, TCR clusters were specific to one donor.

Per the germline V gene, CDR1 is DFQATT and CDR2 is SNEGSKA (reference sequence). J gave up 2 bases and V 6 bases, and 20 bases lay outside the gene matches. The CDR3 spans 18 residues. Overall study results and limits: Prior to infection, memory already included some responding clones, suggesting cross-reactive memory joined. CD4+ bias marked clones expanding day 15 to 37, unlike balanced contracting clones.

TCRdb reprocessed the 5' RACE reads with MiXCR, giving one entry per CDR3 protein. This repertoire shows roughly 150,000 distinct CDR3 sequences, more than 13% found once; its top ten account for about 26%. This clonotype has more than one count but fewer than ten. Its cognate antigen is unknown. The chain is built from TRBV20-1 and TRBJ2-3, with 7 bases identical to TRBD2. The sample comprised PBMCs or a T cell subset sorted from them (not recorded which). This clonotype originated in an adult woman who had mild COVID-19 (a few samples of this study predate the infection). Cell type and time point are not known. CDR3 in amino acids: CSANPGTISGRHTDTQYF. CDR3 in DNA: TGCAGTGCGAACCCCGGGACTATTAGTGGGCGACACACAGATACGCAGTATTTT.